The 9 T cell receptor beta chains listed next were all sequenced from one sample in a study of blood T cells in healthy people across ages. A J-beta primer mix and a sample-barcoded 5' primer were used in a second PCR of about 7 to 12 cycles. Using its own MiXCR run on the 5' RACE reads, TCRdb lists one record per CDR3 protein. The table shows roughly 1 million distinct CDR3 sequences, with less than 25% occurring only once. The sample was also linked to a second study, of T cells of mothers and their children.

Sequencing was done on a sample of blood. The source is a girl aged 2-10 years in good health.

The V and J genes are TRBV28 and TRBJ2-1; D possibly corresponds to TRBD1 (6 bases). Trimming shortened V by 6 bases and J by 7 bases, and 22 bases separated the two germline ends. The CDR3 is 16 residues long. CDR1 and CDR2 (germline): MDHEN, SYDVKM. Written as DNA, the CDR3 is TGTGCCAGCAGACCATTTATGGACACAGGGCTGAATGAGCAGTTCTTC. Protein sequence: CASRPFMDTGLNEQFF.

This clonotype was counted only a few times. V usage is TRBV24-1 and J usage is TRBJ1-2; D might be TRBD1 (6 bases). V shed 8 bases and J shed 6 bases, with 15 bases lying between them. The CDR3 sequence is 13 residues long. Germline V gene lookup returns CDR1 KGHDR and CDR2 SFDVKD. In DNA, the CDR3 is TGTGCCACCAATTCCGGGACACTCGATGGCTACACCTTC. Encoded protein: CATNSGTLDGYTF.

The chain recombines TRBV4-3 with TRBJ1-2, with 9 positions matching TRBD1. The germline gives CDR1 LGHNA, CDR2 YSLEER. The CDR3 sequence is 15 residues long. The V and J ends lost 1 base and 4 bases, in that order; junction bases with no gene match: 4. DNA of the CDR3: TGCGCCAGCAGCCAAGTTCGGGGACAGGGCTATGGCTACACCTTC. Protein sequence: CASSQVRGQGYGYTF.

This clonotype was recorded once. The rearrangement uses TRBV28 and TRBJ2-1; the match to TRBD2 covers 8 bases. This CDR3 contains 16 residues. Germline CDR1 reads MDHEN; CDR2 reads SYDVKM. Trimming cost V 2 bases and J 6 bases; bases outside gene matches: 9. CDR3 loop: CASSLGGAGGSNEQFF. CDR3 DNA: TGTGCCAGCAGTTTAGGAGGTGCGGGAGGCTCCAATGAGCAGTTCTTC.

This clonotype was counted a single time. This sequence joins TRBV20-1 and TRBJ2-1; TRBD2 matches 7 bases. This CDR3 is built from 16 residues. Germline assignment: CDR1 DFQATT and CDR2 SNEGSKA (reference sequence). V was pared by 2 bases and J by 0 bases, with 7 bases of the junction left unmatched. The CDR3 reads CSARSLGRGSYNEQFF. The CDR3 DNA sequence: TGCAGTGCTAGATCCCTGGGGAGGGGCTCCTACAATGAGCAGTTCTTC.

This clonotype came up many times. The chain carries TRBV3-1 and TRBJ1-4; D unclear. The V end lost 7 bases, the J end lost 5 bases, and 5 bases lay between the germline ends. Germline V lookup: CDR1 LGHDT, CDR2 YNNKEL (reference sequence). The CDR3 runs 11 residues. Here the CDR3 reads CASTLNEKLFF. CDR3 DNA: TGTGCCAGCACCCTAAATGAAAAACTGTTTTTT.

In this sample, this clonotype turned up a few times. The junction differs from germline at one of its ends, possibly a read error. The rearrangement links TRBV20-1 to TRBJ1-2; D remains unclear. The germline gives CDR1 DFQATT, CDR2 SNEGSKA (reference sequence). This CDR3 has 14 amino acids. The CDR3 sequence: CSAREEDLDYGYTF. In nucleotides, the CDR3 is TGCAGCGCTAGAGAAGAGGATTTGGACTATGGCTACACCTTC.

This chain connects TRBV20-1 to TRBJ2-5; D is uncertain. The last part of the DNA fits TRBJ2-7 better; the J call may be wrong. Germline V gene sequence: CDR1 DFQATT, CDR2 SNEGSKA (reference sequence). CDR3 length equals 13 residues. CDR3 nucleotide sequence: TGCAGTGCTAGAGATCTTGGACCCTACGAGCAGTACTTC. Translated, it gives CSARDLGPYEQYF.

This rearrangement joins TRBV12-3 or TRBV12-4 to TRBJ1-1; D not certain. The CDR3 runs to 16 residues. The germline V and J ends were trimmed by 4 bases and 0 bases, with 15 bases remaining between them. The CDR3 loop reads CASSSLRGTMNTEAFF. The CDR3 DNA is TGTGCCAGCAGTTCCCTCCGAGGAACAATGAACACTGAAGCTTTCTTT.